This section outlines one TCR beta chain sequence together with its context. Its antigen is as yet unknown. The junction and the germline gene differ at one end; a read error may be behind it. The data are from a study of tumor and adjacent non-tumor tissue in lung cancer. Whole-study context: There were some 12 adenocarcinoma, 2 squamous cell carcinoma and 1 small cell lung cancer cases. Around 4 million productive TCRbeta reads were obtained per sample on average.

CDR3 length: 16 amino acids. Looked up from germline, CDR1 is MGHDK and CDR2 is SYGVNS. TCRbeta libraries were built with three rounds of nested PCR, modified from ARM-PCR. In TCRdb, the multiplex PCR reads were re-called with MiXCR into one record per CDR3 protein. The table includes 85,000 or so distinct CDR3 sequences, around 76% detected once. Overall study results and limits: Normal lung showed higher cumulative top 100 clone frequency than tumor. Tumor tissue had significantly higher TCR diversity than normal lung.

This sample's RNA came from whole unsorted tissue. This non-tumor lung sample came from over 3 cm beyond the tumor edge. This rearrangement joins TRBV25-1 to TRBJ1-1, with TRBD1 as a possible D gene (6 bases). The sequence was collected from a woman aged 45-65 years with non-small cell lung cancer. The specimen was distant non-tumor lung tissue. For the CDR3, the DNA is TGTGCTAGCAGTGAATTGGAGGGGGTCCTGAACACTGAAGCTATCTTT. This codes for CASSELEGVLNTEAIF.